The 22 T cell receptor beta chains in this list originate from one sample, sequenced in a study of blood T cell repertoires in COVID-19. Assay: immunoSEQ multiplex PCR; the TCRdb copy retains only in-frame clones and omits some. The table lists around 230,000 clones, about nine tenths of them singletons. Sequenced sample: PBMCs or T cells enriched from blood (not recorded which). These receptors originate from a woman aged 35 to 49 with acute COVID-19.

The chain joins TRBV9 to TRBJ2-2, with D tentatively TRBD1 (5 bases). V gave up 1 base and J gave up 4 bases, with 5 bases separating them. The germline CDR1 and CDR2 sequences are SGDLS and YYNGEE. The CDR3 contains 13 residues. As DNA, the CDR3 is TGTGCCAGCAGCGTACAGGGCACCGGGGAGCTGTTTTTT. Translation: CASSVQGTGELFF. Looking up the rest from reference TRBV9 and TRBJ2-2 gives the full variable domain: DSGVTQTPKHLITATGQRVTLRCSPRSGDLSVYWYQQSLDQGLQFLIQYYNGEERAKGNILERFSAQQFPDLHSELNLSSLELGDSALYFCASSVQGTGELFFGEGSRLTVL.

Here the CDR3 reads CAWRHTGTGDEKLFF. As DNA, the CDR3 is TGTGCCTGGAGACATACCGGGACAGGGGATGAAAAACTGTTTTTT. The V and J genes are TRBV30 and TRBJ1-4; 10 bases are shared with TRBD1. Germline V CDR1 and CDR2: GTSNPN, SVGIG (reference sequence). CDR3 length: 15 amino acids. The V and J ends lost 3 bases and 6 bases, in that order; junction bases with no gene match: 7.

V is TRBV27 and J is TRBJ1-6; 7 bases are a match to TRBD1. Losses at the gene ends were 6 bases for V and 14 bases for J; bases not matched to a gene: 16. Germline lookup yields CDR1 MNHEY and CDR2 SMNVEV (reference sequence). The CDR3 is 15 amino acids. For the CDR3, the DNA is TGTGCCAGCAGCCCAGACAGGGCTGATGTTACATCCCTCCACTTT. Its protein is CASSPDRADVTSLHF.

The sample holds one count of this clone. CDR3 DNA: TGTGCCAGCACCTACACGAGGGGTCGGGGGACAGGGGGCGAGGATGGCTACACCTTC. Protein product: CASTYTRGRGTGGEDGYTF. V and J are TRBV6-6 and TRBJ1-2, with TRBD1 matching 12 bases. Per the germline V gene, CDR1 is MNHNY and CDR2 is SVGAGI (reference sequence). The CDR3 totals 19 residues. V lost 7 bases and J lost 6; bases outside the gene matches: 21.

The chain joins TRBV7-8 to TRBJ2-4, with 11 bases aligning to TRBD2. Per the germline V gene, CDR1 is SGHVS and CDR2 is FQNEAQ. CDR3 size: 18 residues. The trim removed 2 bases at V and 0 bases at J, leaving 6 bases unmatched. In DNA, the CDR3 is TGTGCCAGCAGCTTAACTAGCGGGGGCCCACTAGCCAAAAACATTCAGTACTTC. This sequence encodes CASSLTSGGPLAKNIQYF.

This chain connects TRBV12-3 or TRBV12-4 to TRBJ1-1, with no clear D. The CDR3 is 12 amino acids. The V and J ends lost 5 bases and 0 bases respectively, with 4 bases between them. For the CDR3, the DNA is TGTGCCAGCAGTCAATTGAACACTGAAGCTTTCTTT. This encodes CASSQLNTEAFF.

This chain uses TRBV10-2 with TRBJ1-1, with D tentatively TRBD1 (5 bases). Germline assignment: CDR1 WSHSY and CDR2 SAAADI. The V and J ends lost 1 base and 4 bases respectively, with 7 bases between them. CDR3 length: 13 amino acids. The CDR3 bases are TGCGCCAGCAGTGAGTGGGGGGGCACTGAAGCTTTCTTT. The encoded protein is CASSEWGGTEAFF.

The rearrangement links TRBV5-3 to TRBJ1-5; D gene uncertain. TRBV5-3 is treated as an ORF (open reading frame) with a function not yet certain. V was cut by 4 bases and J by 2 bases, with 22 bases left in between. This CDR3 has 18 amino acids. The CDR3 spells CARSRTSAPNDCNQPQHF. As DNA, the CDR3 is TGTGCCAGAAGCCGCACAAGCGCCCCCAATGATTGCAATCAGCCCCAGCATTTT.

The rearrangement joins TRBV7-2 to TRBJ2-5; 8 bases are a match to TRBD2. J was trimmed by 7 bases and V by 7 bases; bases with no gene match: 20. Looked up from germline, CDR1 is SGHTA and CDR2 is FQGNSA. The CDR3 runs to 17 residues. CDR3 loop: CASTHSGTRAARGTQYF. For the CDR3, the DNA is TGTGCCAGCACACACAGCGGGACTAGGGCAGCGCGGGGGACCCAGTACTTC.

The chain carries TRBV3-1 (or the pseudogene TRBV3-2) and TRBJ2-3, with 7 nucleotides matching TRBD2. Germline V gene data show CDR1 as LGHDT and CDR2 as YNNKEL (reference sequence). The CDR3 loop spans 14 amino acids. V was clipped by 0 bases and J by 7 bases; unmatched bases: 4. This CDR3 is CASSQDGGGYTQYF. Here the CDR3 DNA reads TGTGCCAGCAGCCAAGATGGCGGGGGTTATACGCAGTATTTT.

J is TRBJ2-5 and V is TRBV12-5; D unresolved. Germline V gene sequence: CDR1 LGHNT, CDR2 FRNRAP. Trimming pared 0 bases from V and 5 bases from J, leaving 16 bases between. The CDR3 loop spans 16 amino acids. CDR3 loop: CASGLVLGLSPETQYF. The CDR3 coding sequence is TGTGCTAGTGGTTTGGTCTTGGGCTTATCCCCCGAGACCCAGTACTTC.

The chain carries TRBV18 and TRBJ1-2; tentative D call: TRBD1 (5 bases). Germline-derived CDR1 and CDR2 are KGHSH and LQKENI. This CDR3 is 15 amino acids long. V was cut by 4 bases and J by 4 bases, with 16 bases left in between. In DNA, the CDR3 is TGTGCCAGCTCACTCCTGGGCAGGGAGGTCTATGGCTACACCTTC. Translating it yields CASSLLGREVYGYTF.

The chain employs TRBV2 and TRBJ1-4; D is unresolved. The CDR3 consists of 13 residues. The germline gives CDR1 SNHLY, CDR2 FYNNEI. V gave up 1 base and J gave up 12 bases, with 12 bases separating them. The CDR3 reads CASSEGIRRELFF. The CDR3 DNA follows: TGTGCCAGCAGTGAAGGGATCCGACGGGAACTGTTTTTT.

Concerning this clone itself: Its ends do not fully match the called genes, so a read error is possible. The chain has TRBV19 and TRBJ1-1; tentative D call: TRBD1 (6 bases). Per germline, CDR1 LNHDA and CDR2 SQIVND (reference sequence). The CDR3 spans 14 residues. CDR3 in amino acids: CASSIGQGNAEAFF. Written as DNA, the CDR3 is TGTGCCAGTAGTATAGGCCAGGGGAACGCTGAAGCTTTCTTT.

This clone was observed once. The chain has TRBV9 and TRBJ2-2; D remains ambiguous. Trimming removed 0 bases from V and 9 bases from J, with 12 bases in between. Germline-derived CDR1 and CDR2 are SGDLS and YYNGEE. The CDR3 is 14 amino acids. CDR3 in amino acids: CASSVGGVIRELFF. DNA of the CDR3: TGTGCCAGCAGCGTAGGAGGCGTGATCCGGGAGCTGTTTTTT.

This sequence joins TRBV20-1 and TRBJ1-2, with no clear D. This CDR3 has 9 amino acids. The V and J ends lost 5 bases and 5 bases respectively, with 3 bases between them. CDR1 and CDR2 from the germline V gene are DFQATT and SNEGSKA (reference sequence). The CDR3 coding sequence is TGCAGTGCTTCGTATGGCTACACCTTC. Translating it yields CSASYGYTF.

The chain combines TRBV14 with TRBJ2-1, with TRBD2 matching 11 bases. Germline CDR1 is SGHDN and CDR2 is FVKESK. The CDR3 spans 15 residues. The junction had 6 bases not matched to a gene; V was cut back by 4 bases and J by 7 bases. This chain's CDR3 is CASSPDSGGANEQFF. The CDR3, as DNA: TGTGCCAGCAGCCCCGATAGCGGGGGGGCTAATGAGCAGTTCTTC.

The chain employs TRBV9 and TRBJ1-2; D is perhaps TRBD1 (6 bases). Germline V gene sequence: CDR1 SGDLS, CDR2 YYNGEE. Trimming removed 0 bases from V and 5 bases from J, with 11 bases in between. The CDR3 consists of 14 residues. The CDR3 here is CASSVEGVGYGYTF. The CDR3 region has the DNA TGTGCCAGCAGCGTAGAGGGGGTTGGTTATGGCTACACCTTC. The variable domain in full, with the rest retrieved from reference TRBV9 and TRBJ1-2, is DSGVTQTPKHLITATGQRVTLRCSPRSGDLSVYWYQQSLDQGLQFLIQYYNGEERAKGNILERFSAQQFPDLHSELNLSSLELGDSALYFCASSVEGVGYGYTFGSGTRLTVV.

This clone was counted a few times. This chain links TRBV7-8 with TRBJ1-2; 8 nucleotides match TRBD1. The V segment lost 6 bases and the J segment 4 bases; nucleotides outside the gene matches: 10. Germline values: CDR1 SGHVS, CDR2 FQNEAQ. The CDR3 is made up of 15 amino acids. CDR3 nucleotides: TGTGCCAGCAGATCGGGACAGGCGACCACCTATGGCTACACCTTC. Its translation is CASRSGQATTYGYTF.

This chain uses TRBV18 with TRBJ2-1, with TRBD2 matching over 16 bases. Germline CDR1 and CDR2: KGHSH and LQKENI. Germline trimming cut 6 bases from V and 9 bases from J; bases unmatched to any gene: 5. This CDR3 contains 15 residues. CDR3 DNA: TGTGCCAGCTCCCCCGGGACTAGCGGGGGGGTTGAGCAGTTCTTC. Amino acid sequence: CASSPGTSGGVEQFF.

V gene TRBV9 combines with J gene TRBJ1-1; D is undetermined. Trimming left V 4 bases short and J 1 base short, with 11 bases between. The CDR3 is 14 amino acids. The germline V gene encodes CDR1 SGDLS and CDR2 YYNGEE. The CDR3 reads CASSPSGENTEAFF. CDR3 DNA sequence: TGTGCCAGCAGCCCAAGCGGAGAGAACACTGAAGCTTTCTTT.

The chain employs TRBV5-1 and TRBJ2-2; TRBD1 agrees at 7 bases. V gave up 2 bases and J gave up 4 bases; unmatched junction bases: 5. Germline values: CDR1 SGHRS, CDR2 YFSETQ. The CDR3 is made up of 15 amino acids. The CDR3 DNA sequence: TGCGCCAGCAGCTTTGTCAGGGGGAGCACCGGGGAGCTGTTTTTT. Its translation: CASSFVRGSTGELFF.